This note documents a single TCR beta chain sequence. The data were produced by immunoSEQ multiplex PCR, yet TCRdb's version contains in-frame clones alone and is incomplete. The repertoire holds 30,000 or so clones, about 88% seen once, with 10% in the top ten. These data belong to a study of T cells in localized non-small cell lung cancer. The sequencing used peripheral blood, collected before any cancer treatment. This receptor was obtained from a woman aged 40 to 75 with stage I lung adenocarcinoma.

CDR3 loop: CASSPNVGETQYF. The CDR3 nucleotides read TGTGCCAGCAGCCCCAATGTAGGGGAGACCCAGTACTTC. This chain uses TRBV7-6 with TRBJ2-5; D ambiguous. CDR1 and CDR2 from the germline V gene are SGHVS and FNYEAQ. The CDR3 covers 13 residues. Trimming stripped 5 bases from V and 5 bases from J, with 12 bases between.